Each of the 28 T cell receptor beta chains below was sequenced from the same sample in a study of response to subunit inactivated influenza vaccine. MiXCR was run by TCRdb on the RT-PCR reads, yielding one entry per CDR3 protein. The sample lists roughly 180,000 distinct CDR3 sequences; roughly 8.7% were seen once. Sequencing used non-naive T cells sorted from PBMCs, obtained on the day of vaccination. The source of these receptors is a man aged 45-65 years who received an inactivated influenza vaccine.

This chain joins TRBV6-5 and TRBJ1-2; D unresolved. The V end was cut by 2 bases, the J end by 4 bases, with 11 bases between. Germline CDR1 reads MNHEY; CDR2 reads SVGAGI. The CDR3 is made up of 14 amino acids. CDR3 in amino acids: CASSYDPEGYGYTF. CDR3 in DNA: TGTGCCAGCAGTTACGACCCGGAAGGCTATGGCTACACCTTC.

This clonotype was observed a handful of times. The V and J genes are TRBV6-5 and TRBJ1-2; 9 bases are a match to TRBD1. Germline V gene data show CDR1 as MNHEY and CDR2 as SVGAGI. The J segment lost 5 bases and the V segment lost 0 bases, leaving 4 bases of the junction unmatched. The CDR3 totals 15 residues. CDR3 region: CASSYSKQGAYGYTF. CDR3 in DNA: TGTGCCAGCAGTTACTCGAAACAGGGGGCGTATGGCTACACCTTC.

This clonotype was picked up many times. The chain couples TRBV20-1 to TRBJ1-1; no firm D call. The CDR3 has 12 amino acids. V was trimmed by 3 bases and J by 4 bases, leaving 9 bases between them. Germline V gene data show CDR1 as DFQATT and CDR2 as SNEGSKA (reference sequence). The CDR3 nucleotides are TGCAGTGCTAGCCAGCCGAGCACTGAAGCTTTCTTT. Translating it yields CSASQPSTEAFF.

This clonotype has just a few counts. The chain has TRBV3-1 and TRBJ2-7, with D possibly matching TRBD2 (7 bases). The CDR3 runs 13 residues. Trimming removed 2 bases at V and 4 bases at J, with 9 bases between. CDR1 and CDR2 (germline): LGHDT, YNNKEL (reference sequence). The CDR3 loop is CASSQRGGYEQYF. The CDR3 DNA reads as TGTGCCAGCAGCCAAAGGGGGGGTTACGAGCAGTACTTC.

This clonotype was picked up many times. The V call is TRBV6-2 or TRBV6-3, the J call TRBJ1-1; TRBD1 is a possible D gene (5 bases). Per the germline V gene, CDR1 is MNHEY and CDR2 is SVGEGT. The CDR3 contains 15 residues. Trimming shortened V by 3 bases and J by 0 bases, and 11 bases separated the two germline ends. The CDR3 DNA sequence: TGTGCCAGCAGTTATGGGACGGCCTTGAACACTGAAGCTTTCTTT. Its translation is CASSYGTALNTEAFF.

This clonotype was seen only a few times. This rearrangement joins TRBV29-1 to TRBJ1-2, with D tentatively TRBD1 (5 bases). Germline CDR1 SQVTM, CDR2 ANQGSEA. The CDR3 has 12 amino acids. Trimming pared 3 bases from V and 4 bases from J, leaving 9 bases between. The CDR3 DNA reads as TGCAGCGTTGAGGGGGATCTCTATGGCTACACCTTC. It translates to CSVEGDLYGYTF.

This chain uses TRBV18 with TRBJ2-3, with 9 positions matching TRBD2. The V gene's germline CDR1 is KGHSH and CDR2 LQKENI. This CDR3 region has 16 residues. The ends lost 2 bases at V and 2 bases at J; junction bases unmatched: 5. The CDR3 DNA reads TGTGCCAGCTCACCATCTAGCGGGGTATCCACAGATACGCAGTATTTT. It yields the protein CASSPSSGVSTDTQYF.

J is TRBJ2-1 and V is TRBV7-9, with no clear D. The germline gives CDR1 SEHNR, CDR2 FQNEAQ (reference sequence). The CDR3 totals 14 residues. The germline V and J ends were trimmed by 0 bases and 5 bases, with 8 bases remaining between them. As DNA, the CDR3 is TGTGCCAGCAGCTTAGCAGTTTATAACAATGAGCAGTTCTTC. Amino acids: CASSLAVYNNEQFF.

This clonotype was seen at least ten times. This chain links TRBV5-6 with TRBJ2-1, with D uncertain. The CDR3 runs to 13 residues. Germline V gives CDR1 SGHDT, CDR2 YYEEEE. V was clipped by 0 bases and J by 7 bases, with 8 bases between them. The CDR3 DNA reads TGTGCCAGCAGCTTGGGGACCCTAAATGAGCAGTTCTTC. This encodes CASSLGTLNEQFF. The entire variable domain, with the rest obtained from reference TRBV5-6 and TRBJ2-1, is as follows: DAGVTQSPTHLIKTRGQQVTLRCSPKSGHDTVSWYQQALGQGPQFIFQYYEEEERQRGNFPDRFSGHQFPNYSSELNVNALLLGDSALYLCASSLGTLNEQFFGPGTRLTVL.

J is TRBJ1-2 and V is TRBV10-3, with D possibly being TRBD1 (6 bases). CDR1 ENHRY and CDR2 SYGVKD come from the germline V gene. Trimming removed 3 bases at V and 4 bases at J, with 12 bases between. This CDR3 has 14 amino acids. The CDR3 protein is CAISDPRRGYGYTF. CDR3 nucleotide sequence: TGTGCCATCAGTGATCCACGCAGGGGCTATGGCTACACCTTC.

This clonotype was counted many times. J is TRBJ2-3 and V is TRBV9; D is unresolved. CDR1 and CDR2 (germline): SGDLS, YYNGEE. CDR3 length: 12 residues. V gave up 0 bases and J gave up 5 bases, with 4 bases separating them. The CDR3 is CASSVGKDTQYF. In DNA, the CDR3 is TGTGCCAGCAGCGTAGGGAAAGATACGCAGTATTTT. Full variable domain (outside the CDR3, taken from reference TRBV9 and TRBJ2-3): DSGVTQTPKHLITATGQRVTLRCSPRSGDLSVYWYQQSLDQGLQFLIQYYNGEERAKGNILERFSAQQFPDLHSELNLSSLELGDSALYFCASSVGKDTQYFGPGTRLTVL.

The chain couples TRBV7-9 to TRBJ2-3; D ambiguous. The V gene lost 4 bases and the J gene lost 2 bases, with 7 bases spanning the gap. Germline V CDR1 and CDR2: SEHNR, FQNEAQ (reference sequence). The CDR3 is 13 amino acids. The CDR3: CASSSTYTDTQYF. In DNA, the CDR3 is TGTGCCAGCAGCTCGACCTACACAGATACGCAGTATTTT.

The rearrangement links TRBV28 to TRBJ2-1; a weak D match, TRBD2 (5 bases). CDR1 and CDR2 (germline): MDHEN, SYDVKM. The CDR3 extends over 15 amino acids. Trimming removed 3 bases at V and 4 bases at J, with 13 bases between. CDR3 sequence (DNA): TGTGCCAGCAGTTTCACTAGTACGGGTTACAATGAGCAGTTCTTC. Translation gives CASSFTSTGYNEQFF.

The chain joins TRBV9 to TRBJ2-3; D ambiguous. Looked up from germline, CDR1 is SGDLS and CDR2 is YYNGEE. Trimming took off 1 base at V and 0 bases at J, with 12 bases between the two ends. This CDR3 is 16 amino acids long. This CDR3 is CASSVFAARSTDTQYF. The CDR3 region has the DNA TGTGCCAGCAGCGTATTCGCGGCTAGGAGCACAGATACGCAGTATTTT.

This clonotype appeared many times. The J gene is TRBJ1-5, the V gene TRBV4-1; D possibly corresponds to TRBD1 (5 bases). This CDR3 comprises 18 residues. Trimming cost V 1 base and J 2 bases, with 18 bases left between them. Looked up from germline, CDR1 is MGHRA and CDR2 is YSYEKL. Written as DNA, the CDR3 is TGCGCCAGCAGCCAAGGATCAATTCGGGGACGGGGCAATCAGCCCCAGCATTTT. This sequence encodes CASSQGSIRGRGNQPQHF.

This clonotype was recorded at least ten times. V and J are TRBV15 and TRBJ1-5, with D perhaps matching TRBD1 (6 bases). V was trimmed by 4 bases and J by 4 bases, leaving 17 bases between them. The CDR3 contains 16 residues. The V gene's germline CDR1 is LNHNV and CDR2 YYDKDF (reference sequence). The CDR3 DNA sequence: TGTGCCACCAGCAACACATACCAAGGGGGGAATCAGCCCCAGCATTTT. Amino acid sequence: CATSNTYQGGNQPQHF.

The V and J genes are TRBV7-9 and TRBJ2-1; the match to TRBD1 covers 7 bases. The V segment lost 5 bases and the J segment 0 bases; nucleotides outside the gene matches: 4. Looked up from germline, CDR1 is SEHNR and CDR2 is FQNEAQ (reference sequence). There are 15 residues in the CDR3. The CDR3 loop is CASSAQGVSYNEQFF. CDR3 sequence (DNA): TGTGCCAGCAGCGCCCAGGGGGTCTCCTACAATGAGCAGTTCTTC.

This clonotype was counted a few times. V is TRBV15 and J is TRBJ1-5; D is undetermined. Trimming cost V 0 bases and J 2 bases, with 5 bases left between them. The CDR3 has 14 residues. CDR1 and CDR2 from the germline V gene are LNHNV and YYDKDF (reference sequence). CDR3 sequence reads: CATSRDFRNQPQHF. CDR3 DNA: TGTGCCACCAGCAGAGATTTCCGCAATCAGCCCCAGCATTTT.

This clonotype appeared a few times. The chain has TRBV7-6 and TRBJ2-1, with D unclear. The CDR3 length is 14 residues. Trimming pared 1 base from V and 10 bases from J, leaving 14 bases between. CDR1 is SGHVS and CDR2 is FNYEAQ in the germline V gene. Here the CDR3 DNA reads TGTGCCAGCAGCTTAGAGTCTTCAAGCGCCGAGCAGTTCTTC. Protein product: CASSLESSSAEQFF.

The chain recombines TRBV20-1 with TRBJ2-3; D might be TRBD2 (6 bases). The CDR3 extends over 15 amino acids. V was clipped by 7 bases and J by 2 bases, with 19 bases between them. The germline CDR1 and CDR2 sequences are DFQATT and SNEGSKA (reference sequence). The chain's CDR3 is CSVTINTGVTDTQYF. CDR3 nucleotide sequence: TGCAGTGTCACGATCAATACGGGGGTCACAGATACGCAGTATTTT.

This clonotype was counted many times. The chain has TRBV7-2 and TRBJ2-5; tentative D call: TRBD2 (6 bases). Trimming shortened V by 3 bases and J by 2 bases, and 13 bases separated the two germline ends. CDR3 length: 15 amino acids. CDR1 and CDR2 from the germline V gene are SGHTA and FQGNSA. This CDR3 is CASSFGGTLQETQYF. CDR3 sequence (DNA): TGTGCCAGCAGCTTTGGGGGGACCCTTCAAGAGACCCAGTACTTC.

This clonotype was seen repeatedly, ten times or more. The rearrangement links TRBV20-1 to TRBJ1-4; D remains unclear. The CDR3 has 15 amino acids. Germline CDR1 DFQATT, CDR2 SNEGSKA (reference sequence). V shed 6 bases and J shed 3 bases, with 17 bases lying between them. The CDR3 spells CSARESWRPNEKLFF. The CDR3 DNA reads TGCAGTGCCCGGGAGTCTTGGAGACCTAATGAAAAACTGTTTTTT.

This sequence joins TRBV15 and TRBJ2-1; TRBD1 aligns across 7 bases. Per germline, CDR1 LNHNV and CDR2 YYDKDF (reference sequence). The CDR3 covers 13 residues. The V gene end was trimmed by 2 bases and the J gene end by 7 bases; junction bases not matched to a gene: 2. The CDR3 here is CATSRPRGNEQFF. The CDR3, as DNA: TGTGCCACCAGCAGACCCAGGGGGAATGAGCAGTTCTTC. Supplemented by reference TRBV15 and TRBJ2-1, the full variable domain reads DAMVIQNPRYQVTQFGKPVTLSCSQTLNHNVMYWYQQKSSQAPKLLFHYYDKDFNNEADTPDNFQSRRPNTSFCFLDIRSPGLGDTAMYLCATSRPRGNEQFFGPGTRLTVL.

This clonotype was seen ten or more times. The V gene is TRBV20-1, the J gene TRBJ2-2, with D perhaps matching TRBD1 (6 bases). Trimming took off 3 bases at V and 0 bases at J, with 11 bases between the two ends. Germline V gene data show CDR1 as DFQATT and CDR2 as SNEGSKA (reference sequence). The CDR3 length is 15 residues. This chain's CDR3 is CSARSDSPNTGELFF. The CDR3 bases are TGCAGTGCTAGGTCGGACAGCCCGAACACCGGGGAGCTGTTTTTT.

This clonotype showed up many times. The gene calls are TRBV20-1 and TRBJ1-4, with 10 positions matching TRBD1. Losses at the gene ends were 1 base for V and 8 bases for J; bases not matched to a gene: 7. The CDR3 sequence is 15 residues long. Germline lookup yields CDR1 DFQATT and CDR2 SNEGSKA (reference sequence). The CDR3 DNA sequence: TGCAGTGCTAGAGCGAGGGACAGGGGAGTCGAAAAACTGTTTTTT. Translating gives CSARARDRGVEKLFF.

At least ten counts were recorded for this clonotype. V gene TRBV20-1 combines with J gene TRBJ2-1, with 15 bases that match TRBD2. Germline V gene sequence: CDR1 DFQATT, CDR2 SNEGSKA (reference sequence). The CDR3 extends over 12 amino acids. CDR3: CRGLAGGSEQFF. The DNA for the CDR3 is TGCAGGGGACTAGCGGGAGGAAGCGAGCAGTTCTTC.

In this sample, this clonotype turned up once. This chain joins TRBV20-1 and TRBJ2-3; possibly TRBD1 or TRBD2 for D (6 bases each). Germline loops: CDR1 DFQATT, CDR2 SNEGSKA (reference sequence). The CDR3 spans 15 residues. The germline V and J ends were trimmed by 6 bases and 0 bases, with 16 bases remaining between them. CDR3 protein: CSALHPGASTDTQYF. The CDR3 region has the DNA TGCAGTGCCCTCCACCCGGGGGCCAGCACAGATACGCAGTATTTT.

The gene calls are TRBV5-1 and TRBJ2-3, with 15 bases identical to TRBD2. V lost 3 bases and J lost 3; bases outside the gene matches: 5. The CDR3 length is 17 residues. The V gene's germline CDR1 is SGHRS and CDR2 YFSETQ. The DNA of the CDR3 is TGCGCCAGCAGCTGGGGACTAGCGGGAGGCGGGACAGATACGCAGTATTTT. Amino acid sequence: CASSWGLAGGGTDTQYF.